Below, 8 T cell receptor beta chains from the same sample are listed, as sequenced in a study of T cell repertoires in cytomegalovirus infection. MiXCR, applied by TCRdb to the reads, yields one record per CDR3 protein. The table lists hundreds of thousands of distinct CDR3 sequences, 6.5% of them singletons. Sequences were obtained from PBMCs. The receptors were sampled from a human donor in good health (CMV status not recorded). Some clones in this sample may be carry-over from other donors' samples.

This clonotype was found many times. This chain joins TRBV7-2 and TRBJ1-1, with a tentative D call TRBD1 (6 bases). The CDR3 runs 17 residues. V was clipped by 2 bases and J by 2 bases, with 18 bases between them. The germline V gene encodes CDR1 SGHTA and CDR2 FQGNSA. In DNA, the CDR3 is TGTGCCAGCAGCTTAAGAGGGGGGCGTAAGCTAAACACTGAAGCTTTCTTT. Translated: CASSLRGGRKLNTEAFF.

About this clonotype itself: One end of the junction is discordant with germline, which a read error may explain. This chain uses TRBV7-2 with TRBJ1-2; D is possibly TRBD1 (6 bases). Germline values: CDR1 SGHTA, CDR2 FQGNSA. The CDR3 has 15 amino acids. The CDR3, as DNA: TGTGCCAACAGCCACCGTTCGGGACAAAACTATGGCTACACCTTC. Residues: CANSHRSGQNYGYTF.

This clonotype occurred many times. The V and J genes are TRBV27 and TRBJ1-1; a weak D match, TRBD1 (6 bases). Germline loops: CDR1 MNHEY, CDR2 SMNVEV (reference sequence). Trimming shortened V by 10 bases and J by 6 bases, and 12 bases separated the two germline ends. The CDR3 runs 11 residues. DNA for the CDR3: TGTGCCATCTTCAGGGGCTCTGAAGCTTTCTTT. It specifies CAIFRGSEAFF.

This clonotype came up many times. The chain has TRBV2 and TRBJ2-3; TRBD2 is a possible D gene (6 bases). Germline V gives CDR1 SNHLY, CDR2 FYNNEI. V was pared by 7 bases and J by 1 base, with 15 bases between. This CDR3 has 15 residues. This chain's CDR3 is CASKVRASGTDTQYF. CDR3 in DNA: TGTGCCAGCAAGGTCCGAGCTAGCGGCACAGATACGCAGTATTTT.

The gene calls are TRBV7-3 and TRBJ2-2; TRBD2 matches at 7 bases. V was pared by 0 bases and J by 4 bases, with 5 bases of the junction left unmatched. Looked up from germline, CDR1 is SGHTA and CDR2 is FQGTGA. CDR3 length equals 16 residues. The CDR3 protein is CASSLTASGGTGELFF. DNA of the CDR3: TGTGCCAGCAGCTTAACGGCTAGCGGCGGCACCGGGGAGCTGTTTTTT. The full variable domain, its missing parts supplied by reference TRBV7-3 and TRBJ2-2, is GAGVSQTPSNKVTEKGKYVELRCDPISGHTALYWYRQSLGQGPEFLIYFQGTGAADDSGLPNDRFFAVRPEGSVSTLKIQRTERGDSAVYLCASSLTASGGTGELFFGEGSRLTVL.

Many counts were recorded for this clonotype. V usage is TRBV7-2 and J usage is TRBJ1-5, with D unresolved. V was shortened by 1 base and J by 4 bases, with 8 bases between the two germline ends. The CDR3 covers 14 residues. The germline V gene encodes CDR1 SGHTA and CDR2 FQGNSA. The DNA for the CDR3 is TGTGCCAGCAGCTTAGAAGGGTGGAATCAGCCCCAGCATTTT. Protein product: CASSLEGWNQPQHF.

This clonotype has a count of ten or more. This sequence joins TRBV6-4 and TRBJ1-1; no clear D gene. The germline V gene has CDR1 MRHNA and CDR2 SNTAGT. The CDR3 runs 13 residues. V was trimmed by 5 bases and J by 7 bases, leaving 14 bases between them. In nucleotides, the CDR3 is TGTGCCAGCAGTACACTCGAGGGCGGTGAAGCTTTCTTT. It yields the protein CASSTLEGGEAFF.

Many counts were recorded for this clonotype. CDR3 sequence reads: CASSFRRGGRGAFF. The CDR3 bases are TGTGCCAGCAGTTTTCGAAGAGGGGGTCGGGGGGCTTTCTTT. The rearrangement links TRBV28 to TRBJ1-1, with a tentative D call TRBD1 (6 bases). V was clipped by 3 bases and J by 11 bases, with 19 bases between them. Germline loops: CDR1 MDHEN, CDR2 SYDVKM. The CDR3 loop spans 14 amino acids.